The next 31 T cell receptor beta chains were all read from a single sample in a study of T-cell memory formation after mild COVID-19. TCRdb analysed the 5' RACE reads with MiXCR anew, one entry per CDR3 protein. The sample includes roughly 350,000 distinct CDR3 sequences, 28% of them seen just once. Input material: PBMCs or a T cell subset sorted from them (not recorded which). The receptors stem from an adult woman who had mild COVID-19 (a few samples of this study predate the infection). Cell type and time point are not known.

The chain carries TRBV6-2 or TRBV6-3 and TRBJ2-1; 13 bases are shared with TRBD2. The CDR3 contains 18 residues. The junction had 8 bases not matched to a gene; V was cut back by 2 bases and J by 4 bases. Per the germline V gene, CDR1 is MNHEY and CDR2 is SVGEGT. DNA of the CDR3: TGTGCCAGCAGTTACACCGGACTAGCGGGAGCTCGGTACAATGAGCAGTTCTTC. It specifies CASSYTGLAGARYNEQFF.

This sequence joins TRBV7-2 and TRBJ1-5; D ambiguous. Germline-derived CDR1 and CDR2 are SGHTA and FQGNSA. The V gene lost 1 base and the J gene lost 2 bases, with 9 bases spanning the gap. This CDR3 is 15 amino acids long. The CDR3 region has the DNA TGTGCCAGCAGCTTAGAGGGTCCCCGCAATCAGCCCCAGCATTTT. This translates into CASSLEGPRNQPQHF.

V is TRBV20-1 and J is TRBJ2-5; TRBD1 aligns across 7 bases. Germline trimming cut 8 bases from V and 0 bases from J; bases unmatched to any gene: 6. The CDR3 runs 13 residues. CDR1 DFQATT and CDR2 SNEGSKA come from the germline V gene (reference sequence). DNA of the CDR3: TGCAGTCCCAGGCAGGGGGACCAAGAGACCCAGTACTTC. Its protein product is CSPRQGDQETQYF.

This clonotype was picked up a small number of times. This chain joins TRBV29-1 and TRBJ2-7; TRBD2 is a possible D gene (5 bases). Trimming left V 4 bases short and J 2 bases short, with 21 bases between. This CDR3 is built from 16 residues. Germline-derived CDR1 and CDR2 are SQVTM and ANQGSEA. The CDR3 region has the DNA TGCAGCGTTGGGGAGCGGCGGAGAGAGATCGCCTACGAGCAGTACTTC. Amino acids: CSVGERRREIAYEQYF.

The CDR3 coding sequence is TGTGCCAGCTCACCACAGGGGTCTCCCTACGAGCAGTACTTC. Amino acid sequence: CASSPQGSPYEQYF. The chain uses TRBV18 and TRBJ2-7, with D perhaps matching TRBD1 (5 bases). This CDR3 comprises 14 residues. CDR1 and CDR2 (germline): KGHSH, LQKENI. Trimming left V 1 base short and J 2 bases short, with 9 bases between.

CDR3 amino acids: CASSVTTRETQYF. The CDR3, as DNA: TGTGCCAGCAGCGTTACGACTCGGGAGACCCAGTACTTC. The chain has TRBV9 and TRBJ2-5, with D unresolved. The germline CDR1 and CDR2 sequences are SGDLS and YYNGEE. The CDR3 length is 13 residues. V lost 2 bases, J lost 5 bases, and 10 bases lay in between.

The chain recombines TRBV6-1 with TRBJ1-1; 12 bases agree with TRBD1. This CDR3 comprises 21 residues. The junction had 20 bases not matched to a gene; V was cut back by 5 bases and J by 1 base. Germline loops: CDR1 MNHNS, CDR2 SASEGT. CDR3 nucleotides: TGTGCCAGCAGTCTACCTAACCTCGGGACAGGGGGCCGGACCTGGAACACTGAAGCTTTCTTT. Its protein product is CASSLPNLGTGGRTWNTEAFF.

V gene TRBV20-1 combines with J gene TRBJ2-1, with 14 nucleotides matching TRBD2. This CDR3 has 14 residues. The germline gives CDR1 DFQATT, CDR2 SNEGSKA (reference sequence). With 3 bases clipped from V and 10 bases from J, the junction kept 5 bases outside the gene matches. The DNA for the CDR3 is TGCAGTGCTAGGGGACTAGCGGGAGTTCGGGAGCAGTTCTTC. Translated, it gives CSARGLAGVREQFF.

This clonotype was seen more than once but under ten times. The chain uses TRBV15 and TRBJ2-1; 9 nucleotides line up with TRBD2. This CDR3 region has 19 residues. V gave up 1 base and J gave up 0 bases; unmatched junction bases: 10. Germline assignment: CDR1 LNHNV and CDR2 YYDKDF (reference sequence). The CDR3 nucleotides are TGTGCCACCAGCAGAGGGGGCCTAGCGGGAACTAGCTCCTACAATGAGCAGTTCTTC. As protein: CATSRGGLAGTSSYNEQFF.

This clonotype was detected a few times. The V and J genes are TRBV14 and TRBJ2-5; TRBD1 matches 9 bases. Looked up from germline, CDR1 is SGHDN and CDR2 is FVKESK. CDR3 size: 16 residues. Trimming cost V 5 bases and J 1 base; bases outside gene matches: 8. This CDR3 reads CASSKSGTGIQETQYF. The DNA of the CDR3 is TGTGCCAGCAGCAAATCCGGGACAGGGATCCAAGAGACCCAGTACTTC.

This clonotype appeared a few times. The chain joins TRBV11-2 to TRBJ2-3; TRBD2 agrees at 11 bases. The length of the CDR3 is 17 residues. From germline, CDR1 is SGHAT and CDR2 FQNNGV. V shed 4 bases, J shed 4 bases, and the junction held 10 bases outside the gene matches. The CDR3 region is CASSSGMIAGGPDTQYF. The DNA for the CDR3 is TGTGCCAGCAGCTCCGGGATGATAGCGGGGGGGCCAGATACGCAGTATTTT. Variable domain in full (rest from reference TRBV11-2 and TRBJ2-3): EAGVAQSPRYKIIEKRQSVAFWCNPISGHATLYWYQQILGQGPKLLIQFQNNGVVDDSQLPKDRFSAERLKGVDSTLKIQPAKLEDSAVYLCASSSGMIAGGPDTQYFGPGTRLTVL.

The genes are TRBV12-3 or TRBV12-4 and TRBJ1-2; no firm D call. Trimming pared 4 bases from V and 2 bases from J, leaving 8 bases between. This CDR3 has 13 amino acids. CDR3 DNA: TGTGCCAGCAGTTCGACCGGAAACTATGGCTACACCTTC. Protein sequence: CASSSTGNYGYTF.

V is TRBV20-1 and J is TRBJ1-2, with 8 bases aligning to TRBD1. The CDR3 is 14 residues long. V lost 1 base, J lost 3 bases, and 4 bases stayed unmatched. Germline CDR1 DFQATT, CDR2 SNEGSKA (reference sequence). The CDR3 here is CSARVSGGYYGYTF. CDR3 bases: TGCAGTGCTAGAGTGTCAGGGGGCTACTATGGCTACACCTTC.

This clonotype was seen a handful of times. This chain uses TRBV7-9 with TRBJ1-2; D gene ambiguous. Looked up from germline, CDR1 is SEHNR and CDR2 is FQNEAQ (reference sequence). V lost 4 bases and J lost 4, with 16 bases in between. The CDR3 is made up of 15 amino acids. CDR3 residues: CASSSGWRQLYGYTF. The DNA for the CDR3 is TGTGCCAGCAGCTCCGGGTGGCGGCAGCTCTATGGCTACACCTTC. Variable domain in full (rest from reference TRBV7-9 and TRBJ1-2): DTGVSQNPRHKITKRGQNVTFRCDPISEHNRLYWYRQTLGQGPEFLTYFQNEAQLEKSRLLSDRFSAERPKGSFSTLEIQRTEQGDSAMYLCASSSGWRQLYGYTFGSGTRLTVV.

This clonotype was recorded a few times. V is TRBV6-5 and J is TRBJ2-1; a weak D match, TRBD1 (5 bases). CDR1 and CDR2 from the germline V gene are MNHEY and SVGAGI. This CDR3 spans 13 amino acids. The V gene lost 2 bases and the J gene lost 7 bases, with 9 bases spanning the gap. The CDR3 is CASSYRDRNEQFF. The CDR3 DNA sequence: TGTGCCAGCAGTTACAGAGACAGAAATGAGCAGTTCTTC.

This clonotype has just a few counts. V usage is TRBV20-1 and J usage is TRBJ2-7, with 11 bases fitting TRBD2. The length of the CDR3 is 14 residues. Germline V gene lookup returns CDR1 DFQATT and CDR2 SNEGSKA (reference sequence). Trimming cost V 0 bases and J 7 bases; bases outside gene matches: 5. The CDR3 coding sequence is TGCAGTGCTAGAGATAGACTAGCGGGATTTGAGCAGTACTTC. Translating gives CSARDRLAGFEQYF.

This clonotype showed up just once. This chain links TRBV12-3 or TRBV12-4 with TRBJ1-5; tentatively, D is TRBD1 (6 bases). V lost 3 bases and J lost 3, with 18 bases in between. The CDR3 consists of 17 residues. DNA of the CDR3: TGTGCCAGCAGTTTCGGGGGGGGGACAACCTTCAATCAGCCCCAGCATTTT. Protein: CASSFGGGTTFNQPQHF.

This chain uses TRBV3-1 with TRBJ1-2; D uncertain. Looked up from germline, CDR1 is LGHDT and CDR2 is YNNKEL (reference sequence). The V end was cut by 4 bases, the J end by 5 bases, with 17 bases between. This CDR3 region has 15 residues. The CDR3 DNA follows: TGTGCCAGCAGCCCTAGGTATCGGCTCATGTATGGCTACACCTTC. Its protein product is CASSPRYRLMYGYTF.

The table lists this clonotype with a few counts. The chain employs TRBV7-6 and TRBJ2-3; TRBD2 aligns across 10 bases. Germline loops: CDR1 SGHVS, CDR2 FNYEAQ. J lost 4 bases, V lost 2 bases, and 3 bases had no gene match. This CDR3 region has 15 residues. CDR3 sequence (DNA): TGTGCCAGCAGCTTAATCAGCGGGGGGGCAGATACGCAGTATTTT. Encoded protein: CASSLISGGADTQYF.

The gene calls are TRBV20-1 and TRBJ2-7, with D unresolved. Between the trimmed V and J ends, which lost 5 bases and 3 bases, there was a span of 11 bases. Germline V CDR1 and CDR2: DFQATT, SNEGSKA (reference sequence). CDR3 size: 12 residues. CDR3 bases: TGCAGTGCTGGCGAGAATCTCTACGAGCAGTACTTC. Amino acid sequence: CSAGENLYEQYF.

The chain carries TRBV24-1 and TRBJ2-7; the match to TRBD1 covers 12 bases. The CDR3 has 14 residues. With 5 bases clipped from V and 6 bases from J, the junction kept 4 bases outside the gene matches. CDR1 is KGHDR and CDR2 is SFDVKD in the germline V gene. CDR3 residues: CATSAGTGGGEQYF. Written as DNA, the CDR3 is TGTGCCACCAGTGCTGGGACAGGGGGCGGCGAGCAGTACTTC.

The chain carries TRBV9 and TRBJ2-3, with 8 bases that match TRBD2. Germline V gene data show CDR1 as SGDLS and CDR2 as YYNGEE. The CDR3 is 17 residues long. The junction had 10 bases not matched to a gene; V was cut back by 0 bases and J by 4 bases. Written as DNA, the CDR3 is TGTGCCAGCAGCGTAGGGTCCCTAGCGGGTCTCGCAGATACGCAGTATTTT. This gives the protein CASSVGSLAGLADTQYF. Drawing the rest from reference TRBV9 and TRBJ2-3, the complete variable domain is DSGVTQTPKHLITATGQRVTLRCSPRSGDLSVYWYQQSLDQGLQFLIQYYNGEERAKGNILERFSAQQFPDLHSELNLSSLELGDSALYFCASSVGSLAGLADTQYFGPGTRLTVL.

This rearrangement joins TRBV20-1 to TRBJ1-1; 7 bases align to TRBD1. CDR3 length: 15 amino acids. Trimming cost V 3 bases and J 0 bases; bases outside gene matches: 7. Per the germline V gene, CDR1 is DFQATT and CDR2 is SNEGSKA (reference sequence). This chain's CDR3 is CSARDIGGMNTEAFF. CDR3 DNA: TGCAGTGCTAGGGACATAGGGGGCATGAACACTGAAGCTTTCTTT.

This clonotype came up a few times. This CDR3 is CASSPSGSSYEQYF. The CDR3, as DNA: TGTGCCAGCAGTCCTAGCGGGAGTAGCTACGAGCAGTACTTC. The rearrangement joins TRBV7-8 to TRBJ2-7, with 10 bases matching TRBD2. Trimming cost V 6 bases and J 3 bases; bases outside gene matches: 5. There are 14 residues in the CDR3. CDR1 SGHVS and CDR2 FQNEAQ come from the germline V gene.

The chain uses TRBV20-1 and TRBJ1-4, with no clear D. Trimming cost V 0 bases and J 2 bases, with 7 bases left between them. Per germline, CDR1 DFQATT and CDR2 SNEGSKA (reference sequence). The CDR3 is made up of 14 amino acids. The CDR3 is CSARDGNTNEKLFF. As DNA, the CDR3 is TGCAGTGCTAGAGATGGCAATACTAATGAAAAACTGTTTTTT.

The sample holds one count of this clonotype. The chain joins TRBV5-1 to TRBJ1-5, with D possibly being TRBD1 (6 bases). The V gene lost 4 bases and the J gene lost 0 bases, with 17 bases spanning the gap. The CDR3 spans 17 residues. Looked up from germline, CDR1 is SGHRS and CDR2 is YFSETQ. CDR3 sequence: CASSLGTGTYSNQPQHF. The CDR3 DNA follows: TGCGCCAGCAGCCTCGGAACAGGGACCTATAGCAATCAGCCCCAGCATTTT.

Only a few counts were recorded for this clonotype. CDR3 in DNA: TGTGCCAGCAGCCCTGGGACAGTGGGGTGGAATGGCTACACCTTC. This sequence encodes CASSPGTVGWNGYTF. V is TRBV5-6 and J is TRBJ1-2, with 7 bases aligning to TRBD1. V lost 4 bases to trimming and J lost 6 bases; unmatched junction nucleotides: 12. Per the germline V gene, CDR1 is SGHDT and CDR2 is YYEEEE. The CDR3 sequence is 15 residues long.

V gene TRBV6-1 combines with J gene TRBJ2-1; TRBD1 is a possible D gene (6 bases). This CDR3 comprises 15 residues. The ends were cut back, 3 bases at V and 8 bases at J, with 17 bases in the middle. From germline, CDR1 is MNHNS and CDR2 SASEGT. This chain's CDR3 is CASSDQTGGTDEQFF. The CDR3 bases are TGTGCCAGCAGTGACCAGACAGGTGGGACCGATGAGCAGTTCTTC.

This clonotype appeared once. This chain links TRBV4-3 with TRBJ2-3; D may be TRBD1 (6 bases). Trimming took 0 bases from V and 2 from J, leaving 12 bases between them. This CDR3 has 16 residues. CDR1 and CDR2 (germline): LGHNA, YSLEER. CDR3 nucleotide sequence: TGCGCCAGCAGCCAAGATGGTCAGGGGATCACAGATACGCAGTATTTT. As protein: CASSQDGQGITDTQYF.

This clonotype was seen a handful of times. The V and J genes are TRBV20-1 and TRBJ2-7; 9 bases are shared with TRBD1. CDR3 length: 14 residues. Trimming cost V 3 bases and J 5 bases; bases outside gene matches: 8. The germline V gene encodes CDR1 DFQATT and CDR2 SNEGSKA (reference sequence). CDR3 DNA: TGCAGTGCTAGGTGGGGGACAGGGCTCGACGAGCAGTACTTC. It translates to CSARWGTGLDEQYF.

This clonotype has only a few counts. The rearrangement uses TRBV12-3 or TRBV12-4 and TRBJ2-1; D is possibly TRBD1 (5 bases). The CDR3 is 12 residues long. With 7 bases removed from V and 6 bases from J, the gap between germline ends came to 10 bases. CDR3 DNA sequence: TGTGCCAGCACCGTCGACAGCAATGAGCAGTTCTTC. This encodes CASTVDSNEQFF.